These 2 T cell receptor beta chains were all obtained from the same sample, sequenced in a study of T cells in Graves' hyperthyroidism and ophthalmopathy. TCR beta CDR3 region amplification was performed from RNA transcripts. Initially, a first-round RT-PCR of the TCR CDR3 employed the HTBI primer set. TCRdb used MiXCR to reprocess the multiplex PCR reads, holding one entry per CDR3 protein. The sample shows about 640,000 distinct CDR3 sequences, less than 25% of them seen only once. The sample was blood. These receptors came from a man between 25 and 39 years old with Graves' ophthalmopathy.

This clonotype has at least ten counts. This chain joins TRBV12-3 or TRBV12-4 and TRBJ1-5; perhaps TRBD1 as D (5 bases). V was trimmed by 3 bases and J by 5 bases, leaving 8 bases between them. This CDR3 is built from 13 residues. The CDR3 sequence: CASSFQGDQPQHF. DNA for the CDR3: TGTGCCAGCAGTTTTCAGGGTGATCAGCCCCAGCATTTT.

This chain links TRBV20-1 with TRBJ2-7; D gene uncertain. Germline CDR1 is DFQATT and CDR2 is SNEGSKA (reference sequence). This CDR3 is built from 14 residues. The ends were cut back, 4 bases at V and 6 bases at J, with 19 bases in the middle. CDR3 DNA sequence: TGCAGTGCTAAAGATAACCGGCGATCTATCGAGCAGTACTTC. Protein: CSAKDNRRSIEQYF.